Sequencing of this TCR beta chain was carried out in a study of blood T cell repertoires in COVID-19 (dated by TCRdb to between 2020 and 2021). For context, the study as a whole: The collaborator samples originated in the United States, Italy and Spain and spanned the acute and convalescent phases of COVID-19. The repertoires were released in a freely available public database intended as a resource for research on the immune response to SARS-CoV-2. Where available, HLA class I and class II types were taken from metadata supplied by the sample provider and were not determined by assay-based typing. The sample metadata nearly always contained a de-identified subject ID, COVID-19 status, age in years and sex. Samples were obtained from the ongoing ImmuneRACE study (first 160 participants) and from 950 to 1,500 subjects provided by 6 global collaborators. The prospective study material was composed of cDNA or gDNA derived from T cells, B-cell-depleted T cells, or PBMCs. Subjects who had been exposed to COVID-19, were actively infected with it, or had recovered from it provided the deeply sampled blood TCRbeta repertoires that made up the dataset.

Comment on this clone: What antigen it recognizes has not been identified. One base away there is no much larger clone; base qualities are not given.

V loses 6 bases, J loses 3 bases, and the germline ends lie 9 bases apart. CDR1 and CDR2 are drawn from the germline V gene: ENHRY, SYGVKD. The cysteine opens and the phenylalanine closes a CDR3 of 13 amino acids. The entry retains the CDR3 DNA only, 39 bases that are in frame from base 1. TCRbeta CDR3 regions were amplified from genomic DNA by means of the immunoSEQ Assay, a bias-controlled multiplex PCR. The original pipeline was this. Within the assay, amplification of reference gene primers was used to estimate how many nucleated cells each sample contained. Sequence reads were collapsed and filtered to measure the absolute abundance of every unique TCRbeta CDR3 rearrangement. Productive Simpson clonality was computed per sample as the square root of Simpson's diversity index over productive rearrangements. The table comes from immuneACCESS by way of TCRdb, which keeps in-frame sequences with V and J called. Part of the clones is missing from these tables; in studies checked, under half for an unresolved V gene and the rest for unknown reasons. V and J calls and clone size are given by that table; D and trimming were obtained from the DNA. This sample comprises some 320,000 clones, about 90% of them detected only once. The ten largest clones capture around 10% of the sample.

At one collaborating source in Seattle, patients were enrolled during active infection and were followed longitudinally through the course of disease. Whole blood was collected in K2EDTA tubes by collaborating institutions according to the institutions' own protocols. For TCRbeta analysis, collaborators shipped samples as frozen whole blood, isolated PBMCs, or DNA extracted from either of those sample types. The full study reports these points: The quantity of clinical and demographic metadata differed by source and by participant and was supplied without curation.

Recombination linked TRBV10-3 to TRBJ1-5; perhaps TRBD1 is the D gene, with 6 bases matching. This receptor was obtained from a woman in her 30s with COVID-19, enrolled during active disease. The sequenced sample was peripheral blood. The base sequence is TGTGCCATCAGGACAGGTTACAATCAGCCCCAGCATTTT. This sequence encodes CAIRTGYNQPQHF.